The 29 T cell receptor beta chains below come from one sample, sequenced in a study of blood T cell repertoires in COVID-19 (TCRdb year 2020). The library was generated by the immunoSEQ multiplex PCR assay. The source is immuneACCESS, and TCRdb retained only in-frame sequences with V and J called. Part of the clones is not carried over; for the studies checked, unresolved V genes explain less than half of this, and the remainder is unexplained. Counted in this sample were about 360,000 clones; around 84% of them appeared once. In total, the top ten clones hold 3% of the sample. Input material: peripheral blood. These receptors all come from a human donor in a cohort sampled during active COVID-19.

The chain carries TRBV28 and TRBJ2-7, with 10 bases aligning to TRBD1. The CDR3 extends over 16 amino acids. CDR1 and CDR2 (germline): MDHEN, SYDVKM. The junction had 11 bases not matched to a gene; V was cut back by 5 bases and J by 4 bases. The chain's CDR3 is CASSAMTGGLTYEQYF. The CDR3 region has the DNA TGTGCCAGCAGTGCCATGACAGGGGGCCTTACTTACGAGCAGTACTTC.

The chain combines TRBV3-1 (or the pseudogene TRBV3-2) with TRBJ2-7, with 9 nucleotides matching TRBD1. CDR1 LGHDT and CDR2 YNNKEL come from the germline V gene (reference sequence). Trimming cost V 0 bases and J 2 bases; bases outside gene matches: 2. The CDR3 runs to 15 residues. The DNA for the CDR3 is TGTGCCAGCAGCCAAGAGGGACAGGGAGCCTACGAGCAGTACTTC. This encodes CASSQEGQGAYEQYF.

The chain is built from TRBV18 and TRBJ2-7, with a weak D call TRBD1 (5 bases). The CDR3 runs 19 residues. Trimming removed 3 bases from V and 5 bases from J, with 29 bases in between. CDR1 and CDR2 (germline): KGHSH, LQKENI. The CDR3 sequence is CASSPSAGWDFVGAHEQYF. Written as DNA, the CDR3 is TGTGCCAGCTCACCCAGCGCAGGGTGGGATTTTGTGGGTGCCCACGAGCAGTACTTC.

Points on this clone: A junction end diverges from the germline sequence, so it may reflect a read error. V and J are TRBV3-1 (or the pseudogene TRBV3-2) and TRBJ1-1; TRBD1 agrees at 11 bases. CDR1 LGHDT and CDR2 YNNKEL come from the germline V gene (reference sequence). The CDR3 has 15 residues. The CDR3 spells CASSQVRGQGATGAF. The CDR3 DNA follows: TGTGCCAGCAGCCAAGTGCGCGGACAGGGGGCGACGGGGGCGTTT.

This sequence joins TRBV19 and TRBJ2-3, with D tentatively TRBD1 (6 bases). V was pared by 4 bases and J by 4 bases, with 9 bases between. The V gene's germline CDR1 is LNHDA and CDR2 SQIVND (reference sequence). The CDR3 spans 13 residues. CDR3 nucleotides: TGTGCCAGTAGTAACAGGGAAGCAGATACGCAGTATTTT. Its translation is CASSNREADTQYF. The full variable domain, rest sourced from reference TRBV19 and TRBJ2-3, is DGGITQSPKYLFRKEGQNVTLSCEQNLNHDAMYWYRQDPGQGLRLIYYSQIVNDFQKGDIAEGYSVSREKKESFPLTVTSAQKNPTAFYLCASSNREADTQYFGPGTRLTVL.

The chain joins TRBV4-1 to TRBJ2-7, with D unresolved. Deletions cut 1 base from V and 10 bases from J, with 20 bases between. This CDR3 is built from 15 residues. Germline V gene lookup returns CDR1 MGHRA and CDR2 YSYEKL. CDR3 region: CASSQVADWRLNQYF. The CDR3 nucleotides are TGCGCCAGCAGCCAAGTTGCCGACTGGCGGCTGAATCAGTACTTC.

The chain has TRBV3-1 (or the pseudogene TRBV3-2) and TRBJ2-1, with 7 nucleotides matching TRBD2. The CDR3 runs to 14 residues. Germline V gives CDR1 LGHDT, CDR2 YNNKEL (reference sequence). Losses at the gene ends were 3 bases for V and 7 bases for J; bases not matched to a gene: 6. In DNA form, the CDR3 reads TGTGCCAGCAGCCACGAGCGGGATGAAAATGAGCAGTTCTTC. It specifies CASSHERDENEQFF.

V and J are TRBV11-2 and TRBJ2-3; a possible D gene is TRBD2 (5 bases). From germline, CDR1 is SGHAT and CDR2 FQNNGV. V was pared by 3 bases and J by 4 bases, with 8 bases between. This CDR3 comprises 13 residues. The CDR3 spells CASSFAGADTQYF. The CDR3, as DNA: TGTGCCAGCAGCTTTGCGGGTGCAGATACGCAGTATTTT.

The chain couples TRBV30 to TRBJ1-6, with D possibly TRBD1 on 5 matching bases. The V end lost 4 bases, the J end lost 5 bases, and 6 bases lay between the germline ends. The CDR3 totals 12 residues. Per germline, CDR1 GTSNPN and CDR2 SVGIG (reference sequence). The CDR3 sequence is CAWMTDNSPLHF. CDR3 DNA: TGTGCCTGGATGACAGATAATTCACCCCTCCACTTT.

The chain links TRBV3-1 (or the pseudogene TRBV3-2) to TRBJ2-3; D perhaps matches TRBD2 (5 bases). Trimming cost V 3 bases and J 1 base, with 8 bases left between them. The CDR3 has 14 residues. Looked up from germline, CDR1 is LGHDT and CDR2 is YNNKEL (reference sequence). CDR3 in amino acids: CASSHLAGTDTQYF. The CDR3 nucleotides are TGTGCCAGCAGCCATCTAGCAGGCACAGATACGCAGTATTTT.

Only one count was recorded for this clone. CDR3 nucleotide sequence: TGTGCCAGTAGTATGCCGTTCGGGACATCAGAGTATGGCTACACCTTC. This translates into CASSMPFGTSEYGYTF. This sequence joins TRBV19 and TRBJ1-2; a possible D gene is TRBD1 (6 bases). V was pared by 3 bases and J by 5 bases, with 19 bases between. This CDR3 contains 16 residues. In germline, CDR1 is LNHDA, CDR2 SQIVND (reference sequence).

This clone was detected many times. The V gene is TRBV10-3, the J gene TRBJ2-2; 12 positions agree with TRBD2. CDR3 length equals 17 residues. The germline gives CDR1 ENHRY, CDR2 SYGVKD. Losses at the gene ends were 2 bases for V and 5 bases for J; bases not matched to a gene: 6. CDR3 residues: CAISETALAGGTGELFF. The CDR3 bases are TGTGCCATCAGTGAGACGGCGCTAGCGGGAGGGACCGGGGAGCTGTTTTTT.

The rearrangement joins TRBV9 to TRBJ2-7; TRBD1 matches at 9 bases. The V gene end was trimmed by 2 bases and the J gene end by 3 bases; junction bases not matched to a gene: 6. The CDR3 length is 15 residues. Germline V CDR1 and CDR2: SGDLS, YYNGEE. The CDR3 sequence: CASSVGTGGFYEQYF. In DNA, the CDR3 is TGTGCCAGCAGCGTGGGAACAGGGGGCTTCTACGAGCAGTACTTC.

The chain combines TRBV28 with TRBJ2-1, with 8 positions matching TRBD2. Germline V lookup: CDR1 MDHEN, CDR2 SYDVKM. Losses at the gene ends were 5 bases for V and 3 bases for J; bases not matched to a gene: 9. The CDR3 loop spans 16 amino acids. CDR3 amino acids: CASSPRTSGIYNEQFF. The CDR3 coding sequence is TGTGCCAGCAGTCCGAGAACTAGCGGAATCTACAATGAGCAGTTCTTC.

The CDR3, as DNA: TGTGCCAGCAGCCAACCGGGACTAGGCTACAATGAGCAGTTCTTC. Encoded protein: CASSQPGLGYNEQFF. The V and J genes are TRBV7-9 and TRBJ2-1; 8 bases map to TRBD2. V gave up 5 bases and J gave up 3 bases; unmatched junction bases: 6. The CDR3 length is 15 residues. CDR1 is SEHNR and CDR2 is FQNEAQ in the germline V gene (reference sequence).

This chain uses TRBV5-5 with TRBJ2-2; perhaps TRBD2 as D (6 bases). Trimming pared 3 bases from V and 8 bases from J, leaving 14 bases between. The CDR3 extends over 14 amino acids. Germline V gives CDR1 SGHKS, CDR2 YYEKEE (reference sequence). The CDR3 region has the DNA TGTGCCAGCAGCTCACTCGCGGGGTCTGGGGAGCTGTTTTTT. It translates to CASSSLAGSGELFF.

This clone is a singleton in its sample. V usage is TRBV15 and J usage is TRBJ2-7; 11 bases are shared with TRBD1. J gave up 2 bases and V 0 bases, and 6 bases lay outside the gene matches. Germline V gene data show CDR1 as LNHNV and CDR2 as YYDKDF (reference sequence). The CDR3 extends over 17 amino acids. The CDR3, as DNA: TGTGCCACCAGCAGAGATGGGACAGGGGGGCCAACCTACGAGCAGTACTTC. Translating gives CATSRDGTGGPTYEQYF.

The rearrangement links TRBV5-5 to TRBJ2-3, with 10 nucleotides matching TRBD1. V dropped 3 bases and J dropped 6; count of bases not matched to a gene: 7. Germline V gene lookup returns CDR1 SGHKS and CDR2 YYEKEE (reference sequence). The length of the CDR3 is 15 residues. DNA of the CDR3: TGTGCCAGCAGCTATCCCGGGACAGGGGAGGATACGCAGTATTTT. Its protein product is CASSYPGTGEDTQYF.

This chain links TRBV9 with TRBJ1-2; possibly TRBD1 for D (6 bases). The V gene lost 3 bases and the J gene lost 6 bases, with 12 bases spanning the gap. CDR3 size: 13 residues. Germline values: CDR1 SGDLS, CDR2 YYNGEE. This CDR3 reads CASSASTGNGYTF. As DNA, the CDR3 is TGTGCCAGCAGCGCATCGACAGGAAATGGCTACACCTTC.

This clone was observed a few times. CDR3 DNA sequence: TGTGCCAGCAGCTTGCTTTACGGTAGAAACTCCTACGAGCAGTACTTC. It encodes CASSLLYGRNSYEQYF. The chain joins TRBV7-7 to TRBJ2-7; D gene unclear. CDR1 is SSHAT, CDR2 FNYEAQ, per germline (reference sequence). This CDR3 has 16 residues. Trimming took off 3 bases at V and 0 bases at J, with 15 bases between the two ends.

The chain uses TRBV7-9 and TRBJ2-7; D call uncertain. CDR3 length: 11 amino acids. The V end was cut by 5 bases, the J end by 3 bases, with 5 bases between. Germline loops: CDR1 SEHNR, CDR2 FQNEAQ (reference sequence). As DNA, the CDR3 is TGTGCCAGCAGCCCTATCTACGAGCAGTACTTC. This translates into CASSPIYEQYF.

The CDR3 sequence: CTSAPGGPRTNYEQYF. In DNA form, the CDR3 reads TGCACCAGCGCCCCCGGAGGGCCCAGAACGAACTACGAGCAGTACTTC. This sequence joins TRBV1 and TRBJ2-7; the tabulated D call, TRBD2, remains unverified against the DNA. TRBV1 is termed a pseudogene. The CDR3 has 16 amino acids.

The chain links TRBV9 to TRBJ2-7; TRBD1 might be the D (5 bases). With 0 bases removed from V and 7 bases from J, the gap between germline ends came to 20 bases. Germline loops: CDR1 SGDLS, CDR2 YYNGEE. CDR3 length: 16 residues. CDR3 protein: CASSVEPGRVVEEQYF. The CDR3 region has the DNA TGTGCCAGCAGCGTAGAGCCCGGCAGGGTAGTAGAGGAGCAGTACTTC.

V and J are TRBV21-1 and TRBJ2-7; TRBD2, the table's D call, lacks a check against the DNA. TRBV21-1 is annotated as a pseudogene. The CDR3 totals 12 residues. This CDR3 is CASSKAYYEQYF. For the CDR3, the DNA is TGTGCCAGCAGCAAAGCGTACTACGAGCAGTACTTC.

The chain employs TRBV6-5 and TRBJ2-1, with 8 bases aligning to TRBD2. Germline V CDR1 and CDR2: MNHEY, SVGAGI. Germline trimming cut 6 bases from V and 4 bases from J; bases unmatched to any gene: 8. The CDR3 consists of 15 residues. The CDR3 loop reads CASRAGDQLYNEQFF. For the CDR3, the DNA is TGTGCCAGCAGAGCGGGAGATCAATTATACAATGAGCAGTTCTTC.

With regard to this clone: Other nucleotide sequences in the sample specify the same CDR3. CDR3 nucleotide sequence: TGCGCCAGCAGCTTGGCCGGGACAGGGGATTCACCCCTCCACTTT. Amino acids: CASSLAGTGDSPLHF. This rearrangement joins TRBV5-1 to TRBJ1-6; 10 nucleotides match TRBD1. V lost 0 bases, J lost 8 bases, and 2 bases stayed unmatched. Germline CDR1 reads SGHRS; CDR2 reads YFSETQ. CDR3 length equals 15 residues.

The chain couples TRBV5-6 to TRBJ2-2; D gene unclear. The CDR3 loop spans 13 amino acids. CDR1 SGHDT and CDR2 YYEEEE come from the germline V gene. V shed 0 bases and J shed 4 bases, with 4 bases lying between them. CDR3 region: CASSLGATGELFF. The DNA for the CDR3 is TGTGCCAGCAGCTTGGGGGCCACCGGGGAGCTGTTTTTT.

The count of this clone is one. The gene calls are TRBV19 and TRBJ2-1; D is ambiguous. V lost 1 base and J lost 6, with 19 bases in between. This CDR3 has 17 amino acids. Germline V CDR1 and CDR2: LNHDA, SQIVND (reference sequence). The CDR3 DNA sequence: TGTGCCAGTAGTATAGTCTCCGCTCTAAACAGACCCAATGAGCAGTTCTTC. It specifies CASSIVSALNRPNEQFF.

To note about this clone: The sample holds other DNA sequences that translate to the same CDR3. V is TRBV30 and J is TRBJ2-5; TRBD2 agrees at 7 bases. The CDR3 runs to 12 residues. V was pared by 0 bases and J by 5 bases, with 0 bases of the junction left unmatched. From germline, CDR1 is GTSNPN and CDR2 SVGIG (reference sequence). The CDR3 DNA follows: TGTGCCTGGAGTGTGGGGGGGGAGACCCAGTACTTC. Protein product: CAWSVGGETQYF.